A selection of T cell receptor beta chains follows, all from one sample in a study of shared clonotypes between healthy human individuals. Sequencing was performed with immunoSEQ multiplex PCR; in TCRdb, only in-frame clones are kept and a portion is missing. The sample holds around 2.3 million clones, nearly 97% seen once. Sequencing was carried out using naive CD4+ T cells sorted from blood. The receptors originated from a young man in good health. The CDR3 runs from the conserved cysteine through the conserved F or W. The order of the fields is D gene, V gene, J gene, clone size, CDR3 protein, CDR3 DNA. A D gene is named only where the DNA matches it firmly. Clone size is stated in some rows and not others, as once, few, many or a class when expanded.

TRBD2	TRBV4-1	TRBJ2-3	.	CASSRVAGSTDTQYF	TGCGCCAGCAGCCGTGTAGCGGGGAGCACAGATACGCAGTATTTT
.	TRBV29-1	TRBJ2-2	.	CSVHAWGPTGELFF	TGCAGCGTGCACGCCTGGGGGCCAACCGGGGAGCTGTTTTTT
TRBD2	TRBV10-3	TRBJ2-1	.	CAISDAGGYNEQFF	TGTGCCATCAGTGACGCGGGAGGGTACAATGAGCAGTTCTTC
TRBD1	TRBV5-6	TRBJ1-5	.	CASSSTGRGGQPQHF	TGTGCCAGCAGCTCGACAGGGCGAGGAGGGCAGCCCCAGCATTTT
TRBD1	TRBV7-2	TRBJ1-1	.	CASSAGTVNTEAFF	TGTGCCAGCAGCGCCGGGACAGTGAACACTGAAGCTTTCTTT
TRBD1	TRBV2	TRBJ2-5	.	CASKRQGDETQYF	TGTGCCAGCAAAAGACAGGGGGACGAGACCCAGTACTTC
.	TRBV5-6	TRBJ2-5	.	CASSFTGNKETQYF	TGTGCCAGCAGCTTTACAGGGAACAAAGAGACCCAGTACTTC
.	TRBV18	TRBJ1-6	.	CASSPMMDKDSPLHF	TGTGCCAGCTCACCAATGATGGACAAGGACTCACCCCTCCACTTT
.	TRBV10-3	TRBJ1-1	.	CAISESPPLVGTEAFF	TGTGCCATCAGTGAGTCCCCCCCTCTGGTGGGCACTGAAGCTTTCTTT
TRBD1	TRBV28	TRBJ1-5	.	CASDRGLYSNQPQHF	TGTGCCAGCGACAGGGGGCTTTATAGCAATCAGCCCCAGCATTTT
.	TRBV11-3	TRBJ1-1	.	CASSLDHGTTEAFF	TGTGCCAGCAGCTTAGATCATGGGACCACTGAAGCTTTCTTT
TRBD1	TRBV27	TRBJ1-6	.	CASTPQGGSPLHF	TGTGCCAGCACACCACAGGGGGGCTCACCCCTCCACTTT
.	TRBV7-2	TRBJ2-2	.	CASSLGRSGELFF	TGTGCCAGCAGCTTAGGGAGGAGCGGGGAGCTGTTTTTT
TRBD1	TRBV9	TRBJ2-1	.	CASSLGQGIYNEQFF	TGTGCCAGCAGCCTGGGACAGGGCATCTACAATGAGCAGTTCTTC
TRBD1	TRBV19	TRBJ2-7	once	CASSIALDRSYEQYF	TGTGCCAGTAGTATAGCCCTGGACAGGTCCTACGAGCAGTACTTC
TRBD2	TRBV10-3	TRBJ2-1	.	CAISEFEREGRDEQFF	TGTGCCATCAGTGAGTTTGAGCGGGAGGGCCGTGATGAGCAGTTCTTC
TRBD2	TRBV7-2	TRBJ2-1	.	CASREGNEQFF	TGTGCCAGTCGGGAGGGAAATGAGCAGTTCTTC
.	TRBV10-2	TRBJ2-7	.	CASSTNRVRYEQYF	TGCGCCAGCAGTACCAACAGGGTTCGGTACGAGCAGTACTTC
.	TRBV5-4	TRBJ2-7	.	CASSLDRAYEQYF	TGTGCCAGCAGCTTGGACAGGGCCTACGAGCAGTACTTC
.	TRBV27	TRBJ1-2	.	CASSPPRGGYTF	TGTGCCAGCAGTCCCCCACGAGGTGGCTACACCTTC
TRBD2	TRBV7-2	TRBJ2-2	.	CASSLGLAGGTGELFF	TGTGCCAGCAGCCTCGGACTAGCGGGAGGCACCGGGGAGCTGTTTTTT
TRBD1	TRBV19	TRBJ2-7	.	CASSNTGTVEQYF	TGTGCCAGTAGTAACACCGGGACAGTCGAGCAGTACTTC
.	TRBV9	TRBJ1-6	.	CASSPRNNSPLHF	TGTGCCAGCAGCCCGAGGAATAATTCACCCCTCCACTTT
.	TRBV5-1	TRBJ2-2	.	CASSSGNTGELFF	TGCGCCAGCAGCTCTGGTAACACCGGGGAGCTGTTTTTT
TRBD1	TRBV5-8	TRBJ1-5	.	CASSLQGTVSNQPQHF	TGTGCCAGCAGCTTACAAGGGACAGTTAGCAATCAGCCCCAGCATTTT
.	TRBV18	TRBJ1-1	.	CASSPPQTEAFF	TGTGCCAGCTCACCACCGCAGACTGAAGCTTTCTTT
.	TRBV7-2	TRBJ2-1	.	CASSPWGAGSYNEQFF	TGTGCCAGCAGCCCGTGGGGGGCCGGTTCCTACAATGAGCAGTTCTTC
TRBD2	TRBV7-2	TRBJ2-7	.	CASSFASGMYEQYF	TGTGCCAGCAGCTTTGCTAGCGGGATGTACGAGCAGTACTTC
.	TRBV7-2	TRBJ2-7	.	CASSWGPGSVEQYF	TGTGCCAGCAGCTGGGGGCCAGGGTCGGTTGAGCAGTACTTC
TRBD1	TRBV6-1	TRBJ1-4	.	CASTNPGQFNEKLFF	TGTGCCAGCACTAATCCGGGACAGTTTAATGAAAAACTGTTTTTT
.	TRBV11-2	TRBJ2-7	.	CASSPRLVGLEQYF	TGTGCCAGCAGCCCCCGACTAGTTGGTCTCGAGCAGTACTTC
.	TRBV7-7	TRBJ2-2	.	CASIHGGTRAFGELFF	TGTGCTAGCATTCATGGGGGGACCCGGGCTTTCGGGGAGCTGTTTTTT
.	TRBV6-1	TRBJ2-7	.	CASSASFWDQTYEQYF	TGTGCCAGCAGTGCCAGCTTCTGGGATCAGACCTACGAGCAGTACTTC
.	TRBV28	TRBJ1-5	.	CASSSSDGLNQPQHF	TGTGCCAGCAGTTCCAGTGACGGGCTAAATCAGCCCCAGCATTTT
.	TRBV10-3	TRBJ2-7	.	CAISESRSASNEQYF	TGTGCCATCAGTGAGTCAAGGTCGGCGTCTAACGAGCAGTACTTC
.	TRBV2	TRBJ2-3	.	CASSGDGSSTDTQYF	TGTGCCAGCAGTGGGGACGGTTCTAGCACAGATACGCAGTATTTT
.	TRBV2	TRBJ1-4	.	CASSGQSKTTNEKLFF	TGTGCCAGCAGTGGTCAGTCAAAAACAACTAATGAAAAACTGTTTTTT
TRBD2	TRBV6-1	TRBJ2-3	.	CASWGLPDTQYF	TGTGCCAGCTGGGGACTACCAGATACGCAGTATTTT